These 14 T cell receptor beta chains were all obtained from the same sample, sequenced in a study of regulatory T cells in long-lasting Graves disease. Library construction for TCR beta used iRepertoire HTBI primers and Arm-PCR of CDR3 regions. TCRdb passed the multiplex PCR reads through MiXCR, listing each CDR3 protein once. The table shows 350,000 to 500,000 distinct CDR3 sequences, with about 14% occurring only once. Regarding time point: newly diagnosed GD, antithyroid drugs for less than 3 months. Scientists built the TCR library using RNA that was extracted from PBMCs. This sample was shared with a second study, whose subject was T cells in Graves' hyperthyroidism and ophthalmopathy.

The source was peripheral blood mononuclear cells (PBMCs), collected at new diagnosis, from a patient treated with antithyroid drugs. The source is a woman between 45 and 60 years old with Graves disease.

This clonotype was counted at least ten times. The J gene is TRBJ1-5, the V gene TRBV2; possible D gene TRBD1, 5 bases. CDR1 and CDR2 from the germline V gene are SNHLY and FYNNEI. This CDR3 is 14 amino acids long. The ends were cut back, 6 bases at V and 5 bases at J, with 14 bases in the middle. The CDR3 sequence: CASRTGTPYQPQHF. The CDR3 region has the DNA TGTGCCAGCAGAACCGGGACCCCATATCAGCCCCAGCATTTT.

This clonotype was observed a few times. The chain carries TRBV5-5 and TRBJ1-1, with a possible D match to TRBD1 (5 bases). CDR3 size: 16 residues. Germline V lookup: CDR1 SGHKS, CDR2 YYEKEE (reference sequence). V lost 4 bases to trimming and J lost 1 base, with 17 bases between them. The CDR3 region has the DNA TGTGCCAGCAGCCCACTCCCCAGGGAGTGGAACACTGAAGCTTTCTTT. Translation gives CASSPLPREWNTEAFF. Drawing the rest from reference TRBV5-5 and TRBJ1-1, the complete variable domain is DAGVTQSPTHLIKTRGQQVTLRCSPISGHKSVSWYQQVLGQGPQFIFQYYEKEERGRGNFPDRFSARQFPNYSSELNVNALLLGDSALYLCASSPLPREWNTEAFFGQGTRLTVV.

In this sample, this clonotype turned up many times. The V call is TRBV28, the J call TRBJ2-7; D gene unclear. Germline V gene data show CDR1 as MDHEN and CDR2 as SYDVKM. The length of the CDR3 is 15 residues. V was cut by 3 bases and J by 2 bases, with 14 bases left in between. The CDR3: CASSFLGNRAYEQYF. CDR3 coding DNA: TGTGCCAGCAGTTTCCTGGGCAACCGGGCCTACGAGCAGTACTTC.

This clonotype was seen many times. The chain carries TRBV6-1 and TRBJ1-5; D is ambiguous. There are 13 residues in the CDR3. The V gene lost 6 bases and the J gene lost 5 bases, with 11 bases spanning the gap. Germline V gene data show CDR1 as MNHNS and CDR2 as SASEGT. The CDR3 reads CASSQEAYQPQHF. Written as DNA, the CDR3 is TGTGCCAGCAGCCAAGAGGCTTATCAGCCCCAGCATTTT.

Many counts were recorded for this clonotype. J is TRBJ2-7 and V is TRBV12-3 or TRBV12-4, with unresolved D. The CDR3 spans 11 residues. Between the trimmed V and J ends, which lost 4 bases and 7 bases, there was a span of 8 bases. CDR3 bases: TGTGCCAGCAGTTGGCATAGGGAGCAGTACTTC. Protein product: CASSWHREQYF.

In its sample, this clonotype was seen many times. CDR3 bases: TGTGCCAGCAGTTTAGGCCTCCCCTTTGGACTCAATGAGCAGTTCTTC. Protein sequence: CASSLGLPFGLNEQFF. The chain recombines TRBV28 with TRBJ2-1; D is possibly TRBD2 (5 bases). The CDR3 runs to 16 residues. The ends were cut back, 2 bases at V and 6 bases at J, with 17 bases in the middle. Germline loops: CDR1 MDHEN, CDR2 SYDVKM.

The CDR3 region is CASSSRTSRQTEAFF. CDR3 sequence (DNA): TGTGCCAGCAGCTCGCGGACATCTCGACAAACTGAAGCTTTCTTT. The chain carries TRBV5-4 and TRBJ1-1; possibly TRBD1 for D (5 bases). V shed 3 bases and J shed 5 bases, with 17 bases lying between them. This CDR3 is 15 amino acids long. Germline lookup yields CDR1 SGHNT and CDR2 YYREEE (reference sequence).

This clonotype occurred many times. The chain joins TRBV5-5 to TRBJ2-1, with D possibly matching TRBD1 (6 bases). Germline V gene lookup returns CDR1 SGHKS and CDR2 YYEKEE (reference sequence). The CDR3 runs to 16 residues. V dropped 2 bases and J dropped 9 bases, with 21 bases sitting between them. The CDR3 DNA follows: TGTGCCAGCAGCTTAGACCCCTTTTATCAGGGGAGTGAGCAGTTCTTC. Its protein is CASSLDPFYQGSEQFF.

This clonotype was counted at least ten times. V usage is TRBV18 and J usage is TRBJ1-1; TRBD1 matches at 7 bases. The trim removed 5 bases at V and 3 bases at J, leaving 3 bases unmatched. Germline V gene data show CDR1 as KGHSH and CDR2 as LQKENI. The length of the CDR3 is 13 residues. The CDR3 sequence: CASSYDRDTEAFF. The CDR3 DNA reads TGTGCCAGCTCATATGACAGGGACACTGAAGCTTTCTTT.

The genes are TRBV4-2 and TRBJ2-2; the match to TRBD1 covers 7 bases. The CDR3 is made up of 15 amino acids. The junction had 5 bases not matched to a gene; V was cut back by 0 bases and J by 7 bases. CDR1 is LGHNA, CDR2 YNFKEQ, per germline. The CDR3 bases are TGTGCCAGCAGCCAAGATCTACAGGGGAGCGGGGAGCTGTTTTTT. Amino acids: CASSQDLQGSGELFF.

The chain has TRBV7-2 and TRBJ2-7, with no clear D. There are 15 residues in the CDR3. V lost 5 bases and J 4 bases, leaving 18 bases between the germline ends. The germline V gene encodes CDR1 SGHTA and CDR2 FQGNSA. CDR3 region: CASSISTGWGYEQYF. In DNA form, the CDR3 reads TGTGCCAGCAGCATATCGACTGGCTGGGGTTACGAGCAGTACTTC.

V usage is TRBV6-2 or TRBV6-3 and J usage is TRBJ2-5; D call uncertain. The CDR3 is 12 amino acids. Trimming removed 4 bases from V and 5 bases from J, with 8 bases in between. Germline-derived CDR1 and CDR2 are MNHEY and SVGEGT. The CDR3 DNA is TGTGCCAGCAGTTTTTTTGTGGAGACCCAGTACTTC. Translating it yields CASSFFVETQYF.

This clonotype was counted only a few times. The chain uses TRBV7-9 and TRBJ2-2; 8 bases agree with TRBD1. Trimming removed 5 bases from V and 6 bases from J; junction bases left unmatched: 5. CDR1 SEHNR and CDR2 FQNEAQ come from the germline V gene (reference sequence). CDR3 length: 14 amino acids. The CDR3 coding sequence is TGTGCCAGCAGCCCACAGGGGGTTGCCGGGGAGCTGTTTTTT. It is translated as CASSPQGVAGELFF.

The table lists this clonotype with many counts. The V and J genes are TRBV9 and TRBJ2-1; D is undetermined. V lost 3 bases and J lost 9, with 7 bases in between. In germline, CDR1 is SGDLS, CDR2 YYNGEE. This CDR3 spans 11 amino acids. The CDR3 protein is CASSDSIEQFF. The DNA for the CDR3 is TGTGCCAGCAGCGACTCTATTGAGCAGTTCTTC.